The 2 T cell receptor beta chains reported below all come from one sample, sequenced in a study of blood T cell repertoires in COVID-19. Sequenced by immunoSEQ multiplex PCR; TCRdb stores in-frame clones only, minus some. The table records about 280,000 clones, about four fifths of them present only once. The sequencing sample was made of PBMCs or T cells enriched from blood (not recorded which). The source of these receptors is a man aged 35 to 55 who had been exposed to COVID-19.

The V and J genes are TRBV18 and TRBJ2-1, with TRBD2 matching over 7 bases. V shed 6 bases, J shed 6 bases, and the junction held 11 bases outside the gene matches. CDR3 size: 15 residues. From germline, CDR1 is KGHSH and CDR2 LQKENI. The CDR3 spells CASSGLAGYGNEQFF. The CDR3 coding sequence is TGTGCCAGCTCGGGGTTAGCGGGTTATGGCAATGAGCAGTTCTTC.

Regarding this clone: This CDR3 is also generated by other DNA sequences in the sample. The J gene is TRBJ2-7, the V gene TRBV18; no firm D call. The CDR3 covers 12 residues. Trimming cost V 0 bases and J 4 bases, with 4 bases left between them. CDR1 and CDR2 (germline): KGHSH, LQKENI. CDR3 in DNA: TGTGCCAGCTCACCACCCTCGTACGAGCAGTACTTC. This codes for CASSPPSYEQYF.